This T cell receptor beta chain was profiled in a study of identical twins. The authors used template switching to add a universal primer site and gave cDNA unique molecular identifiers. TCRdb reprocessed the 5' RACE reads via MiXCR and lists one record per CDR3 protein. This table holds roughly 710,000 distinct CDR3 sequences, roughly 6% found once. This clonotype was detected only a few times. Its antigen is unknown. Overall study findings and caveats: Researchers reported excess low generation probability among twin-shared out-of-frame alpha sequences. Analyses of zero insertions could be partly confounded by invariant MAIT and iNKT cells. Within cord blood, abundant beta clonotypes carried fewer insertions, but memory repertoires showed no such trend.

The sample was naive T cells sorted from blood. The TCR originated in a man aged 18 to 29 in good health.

The CDR3 DNA reads TGTGCCAGCAGCCAACTCTTGTCCCGGTACAATGAGCAGTTCTTC. It translates to CASSQLLSRYNEQFF. The chain recombines TRBV3-1 with TRBJ2-1; D not certain. Germline V CDR1 and CDR2: LGHDT, YNNKEL (reference sequence). Trimming removed 2 bases from V and 4 bases from J, with 12 bases in between. This CDR3 is built from 15 residues.